By sample share, the clone carrying this T cell receptor beta chain is medium-sized. Its specificity is unknown. These data originate in a study of breast tumors, draining lymph nodes, adjacent tissues. Germline V gene lookup returns CDR1 SEHNR and CDR2 FQNEAQ (reference sequence). V lost 5 bases to trimming and J lost 5 bases, with 18 bases between them. The length of the CDR3 is 15 residues. In TCRdb, the multiplex PCR reads were re-called with MiXCR into one record per CDR3 protein. The data show over 20,000 distinct CDR3 sequences, about 61% seen once. Study-level results: Data fit most tumor T cells coming from lymph node, expanding in tumor. That most tumor T cells come from lymph nodes remained unproven.

This rearrangement joins TRBV7-9 to TRBJ2-5; TRBD2 might be the D (5 bases). The receptor comes from a female donor with breast cancer. Some clones in this sample may be carry-over from other donors' samples. The sequencing sample was made of tumor-adjacent breast tissue. CDR3 sequence reads: CASSPQRSGGETQYF. CDR3 bases: TGTGCCAGCAGCCCCCAGCGATCAGGAGGCGAGACCCAGTACTTC. The variable domain in full, with the rest retrieved from reference TRBV7-9 and TRBJ2-5, is DTGVSQNPRHKITKRGQNVTFRCDPISEHNRLYWYRQTLGQGPEFLTYFQNEAQLEKSRLLSDRFSAERPKGSFSTLEIQRTEQGDSAMYLCASSPQRSGGETQYFGPGTRLLVL.